Each of the 27 T cell receptor beta chains below was sequenced from the same sample in a study of T-cell reconstitution after alpha-beta-depleted transplantation in children. Unique molecular identifiers were built into the TCRbeta library. One entry per CDR3 protein results from TCRdb running MiXCR on the PCR reads. The sample contains around 90,000 distinct CDR3 sequences, around 15% of which appear only once. The material was PBMCs, mostly from graft donor cells, obtained 180 days after TCRalphabeta/CD19-depleted stem cell transplant. Receptors originate from a male patient aged 2-15 years who had a stem cell transplant for acute lymphoblastic leukemia, so the T cells may come from the graft donor.

The J gene is TRBJ2-5, the V gene TRBV15; the D gene is possibly TRBD1 (5 bases). The CDR3 spans 12 residues. The V and J ends lost 8 bases and 4 bases respectively, with 11 bases between them. Germline V lookup: CDR1 LNHNV, CDR2 YYDKDF (reference sequence). In DNA form, the CDR3 reads TGTGCCACCGGGGCGCCGAGAGAGACCCAGTACTTC. It translates to CATGAPRETQYF. Filled out from reference TRBV15 and TRBJ2-5, the complete variable domain reads DAMVIQNPRYQVTQFGKPVTLSCSQTLNHNVMYWYQQKSSQAPKLLFHYYDKDFNNEADTPDNFQSRRPNTSFCFLDIRSPGLGDTAMYLCATGAPRETQYFGPGTRLLVL.

Only a few counts were recorded for this clonotype. This chain connects TRBV3-1 to TRBJ2-3; 13 bases are a match to TRBD2. In germline, CDR1 is LGHDT, CDR2 YNNKEL (reference sequence). The CDR3 sequence is 17 residues long. Trimming cost V 2 bases and J 6 bases; bases outside gene matches: 8. The CDR3 loop reads CASSQRLAGGPLDTQYF. In DNA, the CDR3 is TGTGCCAGCAGCCAAAGACTAGCGGGGGGTCCATTGGATACGCAGTATTTT.

This clonotype occurred a few times. This chain links TRBV10-3 with TRBJ2-7; 9 bases fit TRBD1. The V gene's germline CDR1 is ENHRY and CDR2 SYGVKD. The CDR3 has 15 residues. V shed 6 bases and J 0 bases; nucleotides not matched to a gene: 6. CDR3 loop: CAIRAGTGSSYEQYF. The CDR3 bases are TGTGCCATCAGAGCCGGGACAGGGAGCTCCTACGAGCAGTACTTC.

This clonotype came up many times. J is TRBJ1-5 and V is TRBV20-1, with D possibly TRBD1 on 6 matching bases. The V gene's germline CDR1 is DFQATT and CDR2 SNEGSKA (reference sequence). The CDR3 runs 14 residues. V lost 5 bases and J lost 3, with 14 bases in between. The CDR3 spells CSALQGMYNQPQHF. The CDR3 nucleotides are TGCAGTGCTTTACAGGGAATGTACAATCAGCCCCAGCATTTT.

This clonotype was seen only a few times. The rearrangement joins TRBV18 to TRBJ2-7; 9 bases match TRBD1. Germline-derived CDR1 and CDR2 are KGHSH and LQKENI. The trim removed 7 bases at V and 7 bases at J, leaving 5 bases unmatched. The CDR3 length is 12 residues. DNA for the CDR3: TGTGCCAGCTTACAGGGGGCAGGGGAGCAGTACTTC. Translating it yields CASLQGAGEQYF. The full variable domain, its missing parts supplied by reference TRBV18 and TRBJ2-7, is NAGVMQNPRHLVRRRGQEARLRCSPMKGHSHVYWYRQLPEEGLKFMVYLQKENIIDESGMPKERFSAEFPKEGPSILRIQQVVRGDSAAYFCASLQGAGEQYFGPGTRLTVT.

V is TRBV6-5 and J is TRBJ2-2, with D maybe TRBD1 (6 bases). CDR3 length: 14 amino acids. V lost 6 bases and J 5 bases, leaving 13 bases between the germline ends. Germline V gives CDR1 MNHEY, CDR2 SVGAGI. CDR3 protein: CASRSSQGTGELFF. The CDR3 DNA reads as TGTGCCAGCAGATCCTCACAGGGAACCGGGGAGCTGTTTTTT.

This clonotype showed up just once. The chain combines TRBV10-3 with TRBJ2-3, with TRBD2 identical over 11 bases. V lost 10 bases and J lost 8; bases outside the gene matches: 14. The CDR3 is made up of 15 amino acids. The germline V gene encodes CDR1 ENHRY and CDR2 SYGVKD. Here the CDR3 DNA reads TGTGCCACCCGTAATAGCGGGAGGGCCTTACGTACGCAGTATTTT. As protein: CATRNSGRALRTQYF.

V and J are TRBV29-1 and TRBJ1-4; perhaps TRBD1 as D (5 bases). Germline V gene sequence: CDR1 SQVTM, CDR2 ANQGSEA. The CDR3 consists of 15 residues. Trimming pared 4 bases from V and 0 bases from J, leaving 12 bases between. Written as DNA, the CDR3 is TGCAGCGTTGCCCCCCGACAGCCAACTAATGAAAAACTGTTTTTT. It codes for CSVAPRQPTNEKLFF.

This clonotype was recorded a few times. This sequence joins TRBV6-2 or TRBV6-3 and TRBJ2-1; no clear D. V was shortened by 2 bases and J by 0 bases, with 11 bases between the two germline ends. The CDR3 is 16 amino acids. CDR1 and CDR2 (germline): MNHEY, SVGEGT. The CDR3 loop reads CASSYLLRSSYNEQFF. The CDR3 region has the DNA TGTGCCAGCAGTTACCTGCTTAGGAGCTCCTACAATGAGCAGTTCTTC.

This rearrangement joins TRBV7-9 to TRBJ2-7, with unresolved D. The CDR3 spans 16 residues. The V gene's germline CDR1 is SEHNR and CDR2 FQNEAQ (reference sequence). Between the trimmed V and J ends, which lost 2 bases and 0 bases, there was a span of 14 bases. The CDR3 region has the DNA TGTGCCAGCAGCTTAACAATCAAGTCGGGCTCCTACGAGCAGTACTTC. Amino acids: CASSLTIKSGSYEQYF.

The J gene is TRBJ1-5, the V gene TRBV15; D unresolved. Trimming left V 0 bases short and J 9 bases short, with 9 bases between. Germline CDR1 LNHNV, CDR2 YYDKDF (reference sequence). The CDR3 consists of 13 residues. The CDR3 region has the DNA TGTGCCACCAGCAGAGATCTTGGAGGGCCCCAGCATTTT. Translated, it gives CATSRDLGGPQHF.

This clonotype appeared a few times. The chain combines TRBV18 with TRBJ1-4; TRBD1 might be the D (5 bases). Germline-derived CDR1 and CDR2 are KGHSH and LQKENI. Trimming pared 3 bases from V and 7 bases from J, leaving 12 bases between. This CDR3 is built from 14 residues. CDR3 DNA sequence: TGTGCCAGCTCACCTAGAGGGACCTTTGAAAAACTGTTTTTT. It encodes CASSPRGTFEKLFF.

This clonotype turned up a few times. The chain links TRBV12-3 or TRBV12-4 to TRBJ1-4, with unresolved D. There are 12 residues in the CDR3. V gave up 4 bases and J gave up 6 bases, with 6 bases separating them. CDR3 coding DNA: TGTGCCAGCAGTTATGGGGATGAAAAACTGTTTTTT. Translation: CASSYGDEKLFF.

The CDR3 loop reads CASSAIGLAGSNEQFF. The CDR3 nucleotides are TGTGCCAGCAGCGCGATAGGACTAGCGGGTTCTAATGAGCAGTTCTTC. The chain combines TRBV6-4 with TRBJ2-1; 11 bases fit TRBD2. V was clipped by 6 bases and J by 7 bases; unmatched bases: 11. The CDR3 spans 16 residues. CDR1 is MRHNA, CDR2 SNTAGT, per germline.

The chain combines TRBV14 with TRBJ1-2; no definite D call. There are 12 residues in the CDR3. Per germline, CDR1 SGHDN and CDR2 FVKESK. Trimming stripped 5 bases from V and 5 bases from J, with 9 bases between. The CDR3 region has the DNA TGTGCCAGCAGCGGCAGTTCGTATGGCTACACCTTC. It yields the protein CASSGSSYGYTF.

V usage is TRBV12-3 or TRBV12-4 and J usage is TRBJ1-5, with D tentatively TRBD1 (5 bases). The CDR3 contains 15 residues. Deletions cut 5 bases from V and 9 bases from J, with 20 bases between. CDR3 amino acids: CASSPRGEGGTPQHF. The CDR3 DNA follows: TGTGCCAGCAGTCCCCGGGGGGAGGGAGGTACGCCCCAGCATTTT.

This clonotype was seen only a few times. This rearrangement joins TRBV3-1 to TRBJ1-5, with a weak D call TRBD1 (6 bases). The V end was cut by 0 bases, the J end by 7 bases, with 10 bases between. The germline gives CDR1 LGHDT, CDR2 YNNKEL (reference sequence). The CDR3 extends over 14 amino acids. The CDR3 nucleotides are TGTGCCAGCAGCCAAGACGTCCAGGGGCAGCCCCAGCATTTT. Protein sequence: CASSQDVQGQPQHF.

A few counts support this clonotype. J is TRBJ1-2 and V is TRBV2, with a tentative D call TRBD1 (5 bases). V was trimmed by 6 bases and J by 2 bases, leaving 10 bases between them. Germline assignment: CDR1 SNHLY and CDR2 FYNNEI. This CDR3 comprises 13 residues. In nucleotides, the CDR3 is TGTGCCAGCAGAATCGGGGGGAACTATGGCTACACCTTC. It encodes CASRIGGNYGYTF.

This clonotype came up many times. This chain connects TRBV5-1 to TRBJ2-3; D uncertain. CDR3 length: 12 residues. Germline lookup yields CDR1 SGHRS and CDR2 YFSETQ. Between the trimmed V and J ends, which lost 2 bases and 5 bases, there was a span of 6 bases. CDR3 coding DNA: TGCGCCAGCAGCTTAGGTGTAGATACGCAGTATTTT. Translation gives CASSLGVDTQYF. Supplemented by reference TRBV5-1 and TRBJ2-3, the full variable domain reads KAGVTQTPRYLIKTRGQQVTLSCSPISGHRSVSWYQQTPGQGLQFLFEYFSETQRNKGNFPGRFSGRQFSNSRSEMNVSTLELGDSALYLCASSLGVDTQYFGPGTRLTVL.

The chain joins TRBV4-2 to TRBJ1-5; tentative D call: TRBD1 (5 bases). This CDR3 has 13 residues. V lost 1 base, J lost 4 bases, and 5 bases lay in between. Germline V CDR1 and CDR2: LGHNA, YNFKEQ. CDR3 sequence (DNA): TGTGCCAGCAGCCAAGGGGGGAATCAGCCCCAGCATTTT. Translated: CASSQGGNQPQHF.

This chain links TRBV24-1 with TRBJ2-5; 11 nucleotides line up with TRBD2. V trimming: 1 base; J trimming: 5 bases; junction bases outside the gene matches: 8. Germline V gene data show CDR1 as KGHDR and CDR2 as SFDVKD. The CDR3 covers 17 residues. The CDR3 region has the DNA TGTGCCACCAGTGATTTTAACCTAGCGGGGGGTCAGGAGACCCAGTACTTC. Its protein is CATSDFNLAGGQETQYF.

This clonotype was observed many times. This rearrangement joins TRBV20-1 to TRBJ1-1; D remains ambiguous. The germline V gene encodes CDR1 DFQATT and CDR2 SNEGSKA (reference sequence). This CDR3 region has 12 residues. CDR3 sequence: CSGPLPNTEAFF. DNA of the CDR3: TGCAGCGGACCTCTCCCTAACACTGAAGCTTTCTTT.

This clonotype has a handful of counts. The CDR3 DNA reads TGTGCCAGTAGACCAAACTCCGGTGGTAGCACAGATACGCAGTATTTT. It encodes CASRPNSGGSTDTQYF. This chain connects TRBV19 to TRBJ2-3; D not certain. The germline gives CDR1 LNHDA, CDR2 SQIVND (reference sequence). The CDR3 is made up of 16 amino acids. Trimming removed 6 bases from V and 0 bases from J, with 16 bases in between.

The chain links TRBV5-1 to TRBJ2-5; perhaps TRBD1 as D (5 bases). CDR3 size: 13 residues. Trimming left V 3 bases short and J 2 bases short, with 8 bases between. The germline gives CDR1 SGHRS, CDR2 YFSETQ. The chain's CDR3 is CASSYQGQETQYF. DNA for the CDR3: TGCGCCAGCAGCTACCAGGGTCAAGAGACCCAGTACTTC.

J is TRBJ2-1 and V is TRBV12-3 or TRBV12-4; 12 nucleotides agree with TRBD2. This CDR3 comprises 13 residues. Trimming took 7 bases from V and 10 from J; bases not matched to a gene: 5. CDR3 DNA: TGTGCCAGCAACCGACTAGCGGGAGTGGAGCAGTTCTTC. It is translated as CASNRLAGVEQFF.

This clonotype was detected many times. The chain couples TRBV27 to TRBJ2-1, with 8 bases identical to TRBD2. The germline gives CDR1 MNHEY, CDR2 SMNVEV (reference sequence). Trimming removed 7 bases from V and 3 bases from J; junction bases left unmatched: 5. The CDR3 consists of 14 residues. The CDR3: CASTPGLDYNEQFF. The DNA of the CDR3 is TGTGCCAGCACCCCGGGACTAGACTACAATGAGCAGTTCTTC.

This clonotype has a handful of counts. J is TRBJ1-3 and V is TRBV6-5; possible D gene TRBD1, 6 bases. Germline CDR1 reads MNHEY; CDR2 reads SVGAGI. The V end was cut by 2 bases, the J end by 0 bases, with 11 bases between. This CDR3 contains 16 residues. The CDR3 region has the DNA TGTGCCAGCAGTTACCAGACAGGCTTCTCTGGAAACACCATATATTTT. Protein: CASSYQTGFSGNTIYF.